This TCR beta chain was recovered during a study of blood T cell repertoires in COVID-19. The wider study: Samples of COVID-19 (acute and convalescent) were obtained from the United States, Italy and Spain.

Clones were sequenced by immunoSEQ multiplex PCR, and TCRdb holds only the in-frame ones, with some missing. The sample has 270,000 or so clones; around 88% are singletons. With V trimmed by 5 bases and J by 4 bases, 9 bases remained unmatched. The CDR3 sequence is 15 residues long. CDR1 is SGDLS, CDR2 YYNGEE, per germline. This receptor was taken from a man between 40 and 49 years old with acute or convalescent COVID-19. The rearrangement uses TRBV9 and TRBJ2-1, with TRBD2 identical over 7 bases. The sample consisted of peripheral blood. CDR3 coding DNA: TGTGCCAGCAGTGGGGCTGGGGAGGGGTACAATGAGCAGTTCTTC. This gives the protein CASSGAGEGYNEQFF.